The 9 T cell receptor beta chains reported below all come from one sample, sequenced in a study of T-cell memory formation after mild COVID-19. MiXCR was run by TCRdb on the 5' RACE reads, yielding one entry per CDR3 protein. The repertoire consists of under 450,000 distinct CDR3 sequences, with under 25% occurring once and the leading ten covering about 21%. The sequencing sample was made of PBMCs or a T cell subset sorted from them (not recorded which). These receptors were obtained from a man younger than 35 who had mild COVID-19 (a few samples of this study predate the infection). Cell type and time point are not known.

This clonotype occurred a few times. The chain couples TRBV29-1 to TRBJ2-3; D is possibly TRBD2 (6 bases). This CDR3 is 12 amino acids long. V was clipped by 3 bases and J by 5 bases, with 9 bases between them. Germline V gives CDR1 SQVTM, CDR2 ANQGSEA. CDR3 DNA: TGCAGCGTTGATTTTAGCGGAGATACGCAGTATTTT. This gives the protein CSVDFSGDTQYF.

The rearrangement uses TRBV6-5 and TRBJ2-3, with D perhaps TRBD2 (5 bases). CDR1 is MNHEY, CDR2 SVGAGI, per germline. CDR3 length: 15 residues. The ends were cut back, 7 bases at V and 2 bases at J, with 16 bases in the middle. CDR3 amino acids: CASTPSRGFTDTQYF. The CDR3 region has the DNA TGTGCCAGCACCCCCTCCCGGGGTTTCACAGATACGCAGTATTTT.

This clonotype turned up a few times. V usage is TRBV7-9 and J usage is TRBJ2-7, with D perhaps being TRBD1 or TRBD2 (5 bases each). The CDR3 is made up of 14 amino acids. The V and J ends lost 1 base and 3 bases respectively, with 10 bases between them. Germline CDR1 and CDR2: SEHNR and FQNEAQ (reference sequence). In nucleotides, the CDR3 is TGTGCCAGCAGCTTAGGGGGGAGCGGCTACGAGCAGTACGTC. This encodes CASSLGGSGYEQYV.

The CDR3 bases are TGTGCCAGCAGACGGACGTCCCCGGGGGCACCCCTCCACTTT. This encodes CASRRTSPGAPLHF. The chain joins TRBV6-2 or TRBV6-3 to TRBJ1-6, with D perhaps matching TRBD1 (5 bases). Germline loops: CDR1 MNHEY, CDR2 SVGEGT. The V end lost 6 bases, the J end lost 11 bases, and 17 bases lay between the germline ends. This CDR3 comprises 14 residues.

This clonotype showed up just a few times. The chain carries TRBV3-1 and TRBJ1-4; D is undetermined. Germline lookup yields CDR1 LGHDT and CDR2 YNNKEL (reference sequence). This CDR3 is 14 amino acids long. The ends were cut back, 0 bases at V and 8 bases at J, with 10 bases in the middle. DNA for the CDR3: TGTGCCAGCAGCCAAGACTTGGTTAGGGAAAAACTGTTTTTT. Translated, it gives CASSQDLVREKLFF.

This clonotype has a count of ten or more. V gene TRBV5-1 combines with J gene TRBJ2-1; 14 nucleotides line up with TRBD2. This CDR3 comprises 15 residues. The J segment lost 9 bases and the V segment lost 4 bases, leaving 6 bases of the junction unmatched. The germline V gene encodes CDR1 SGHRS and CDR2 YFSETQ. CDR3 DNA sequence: TGCGCCAGCAGCACTGGACTAGCGGGGGGTGGTGAGCAGTTCTTC. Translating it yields CASSTGLAGGGEQFF.

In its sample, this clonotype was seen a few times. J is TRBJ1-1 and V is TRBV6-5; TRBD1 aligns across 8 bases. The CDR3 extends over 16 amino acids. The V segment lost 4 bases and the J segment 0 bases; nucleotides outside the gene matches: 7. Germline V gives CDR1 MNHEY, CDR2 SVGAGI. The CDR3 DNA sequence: TGTGCCAGCAGTTCGGGGCGGACAGGGCTGAACACTGAAGCTTTCTTT. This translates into CASSSGRTGLNTEAFF.

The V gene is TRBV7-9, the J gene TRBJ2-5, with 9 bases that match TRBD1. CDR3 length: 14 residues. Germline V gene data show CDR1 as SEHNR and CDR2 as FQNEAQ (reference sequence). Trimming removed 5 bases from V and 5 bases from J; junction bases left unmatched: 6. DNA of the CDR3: TGTGCCAGCAGCCTCTGGGACAGGGTTGAGACCCAGTACTTC. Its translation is CASSLWDRVETQYF.

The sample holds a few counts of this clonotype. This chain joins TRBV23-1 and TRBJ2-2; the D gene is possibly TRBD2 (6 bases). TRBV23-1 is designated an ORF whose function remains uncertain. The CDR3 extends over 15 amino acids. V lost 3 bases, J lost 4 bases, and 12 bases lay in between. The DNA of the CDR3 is TGCGCCAGCAGTCAGACGGGACTGCGCACCGGGGAGCTGTTTTTT. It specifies CASSQTGLRTGELFF.